These T cell receptor beta chains were read from a single sample in a study of blood T cell repertoires in COVID-19. Clones were sequenced by immunoSEQ multiplex PCR, and TCRdb holds only the in-frame ones, with some missing. The repertoire has 15,000 to 20,000 clones, 77% of them found once; the top ten carry roughly 15%. The sequenced material came from peripheral blood. Receptors originate from a man between 65 and 80 years old with COVID-19, enrolled during active disease. The CDR3 runs from the conserved cysteine through the conserved F or W. The D gene is left open where the match is weak. The size field is filled for only some rows; it gives once, few, many or a size class.

V gene: TRBV21-1; clone size: medium-sized; J gene: TRBJ1-5; D gene: NA; CDR3 protein: CASSEAGDARFRKPQHF; CDR3 DNA: TGTGCCAGCAGCGAAGCAGGGGATGCGCGATTTAGAAAGCCCCAGCATTTT
V gene: TRBV18; clone size: NA; J gene: TRBJ1-1; D gene: NA; CDR3 protein: CASSVGENTEAFF; CDR3 DNA: TGTGCCAGCTCAGTCGGGGAGAACACTGAAGCTTTCTTT
V gene: TRBV7-3; clone size: NA; J gene: TRBJ1-5; D gene: TRBD1; CDR3 protein: CASSSRGQDQPQHF; CDR3 DNA: TGTGCCAGCAGCTCCAGGGGGCAGGATCAGCCCCAGCATTTT
V gene: TRBV19; clone size: NA; J gene: TRBJ2-1; D gene: TRBD2; CDR3 protein: CASSTVAGWVREQFF; CDR3 DNA: TGTGCCAGTAGTACTGTAGCGGGATGGGTTCGTGAGCAGTTCTTC
V gene: TRBV21-1; clone size: once; J gene: TRBJ1-6; D gene: NA; CDR3 protein: CASTKTGGEPLHF; CDR3 DNA: TGTGCCAGCACCAAGACAGGGGGGGAACCCCTCCACTTT
V gene: TRBV6-5; clone size: few; J gene: TRBJ2-7; D gene: TRBD2; CDR3 protein: CASSRQTSGGYEQYF; CDR3 DNA: TGTGCCAGCAGTAGGCAAACTAGCGGGGGATACGAGCAGTACTTC
V gene: TRBV4-3; clone size: NA; J gene: TRBJ1-4; D gene: NA; CDR3 protein: CASSQEDRVATNEKLFF; CDR3 DNA: TGCGCCAGCAGCCAAGAGGACAGAGTTGCAACTAATGAAAAACTGTTTTTT
V gene: TRBV5-1; clone size: NA; J gene: TRBJ1-5; D gene: NA; CDR3 protein: CARSWAGGGDQPQHF; CDR3 DNA: TGCGCCCGCAGCTGGGCCGGGGGGGGCGATCAGCCCCAGCATTTT
V gene: TRBV6-6; clone size: NA; J gene: TRBJ1-2; D gene: TRBD1; CDR3 protein: CASSVRDRGRGGYTF; CDR3 DNA: TGTGCCAGCAGTGTTCGGGACAGGGGGCGCGGAGGCTACACCTTC
V gene: TRBV5-6; clone size: NA; J gene: TRBJ2-7; D gene: NA; CDR3 protein: CASSLQDSYEQYF; CDR3 DNA: TGTGCCAGCAGCTTGCAGGACTCCTACGAGCAGTACTTC
V gene: TRBV27; clone size: once; J gene: TRBJ2-6; D gene: TRBD1; CDR3 protein: CASSFRAGTGGSGANVLTF; CDR3 DNA: TGTGCCAGCAGTTTCCGAGCCGGGACAGGGGGCTCTGGGGCCAACGTCCTGACTTTC
V gene: TRBV4-1; clone size: NA; J gene: TRBJ2-1; D gene: TRBD1; CDR3 protein: CASSQEVAGQGHLF; CDR3 DNA: TGCGCCAGCAGCCAAGAGGTCGCGGGACAGGGCCATCTCTTC
V gene: TRBV15; clone size: large; J gene: TRBJ1-1; D gene: NA; CDR3 protein: CATSPAPGQRNTEAFF; CDR3 DNA: TGTGCCACCAGTCCGGCCCCGGGACAACGGAACACTGAAGCTTTCTTT
V gene: TRBV27; clone size: NA; J gene: TRBJ2-3; D gene: TRBD1; CDR3 protein: CATQGGGLPSTDTQYF; CDR3 DNA: TGTGCCACACAAGGGGGCGGGCTTCCTAGCACAGATACGCAGTATTTT
V gene: TRBV27; clone size: NA; J gene: TRBJ1-3; D gene: NA; CDR3 protein: CASSPGGSGIGNTIYF; CDR3 DNA: TGTGCCAGCAGTCCCGGGGGGTCGGGGATTGGAAACACCATATATTTT
V gene: TRBV13; clone size: NA; J gene: TRBJ2-5; D gene: TRBD2; CDR3 protein: CASSRAGETQYF; CDR3 DNA: TGTGCCAGCAGCCGAGCGGGGGAGACCCAGTACTTC
V gene: TRBV24-1; clone size: NA; J gene: TRBJ2-2; D gene: TRBD2; CDR3 protein: CATSDLQEREDTGELFF; CDR3 DNA: TGTGCCACCAGTGATTTGCAGGAGCGGGAGGACACCGGGGAGCTGTTTTTT
V gene: TRBV5-1; clone size: once; J gene: TRBJ2-7; D gene: TRBD2; CDR3 protein: CASSLKSSGTGEQYF; CDR3 DNA: TGCGCCAGCAGCCTGAAGTCTAGCGGGACGGGTGAGCAGTACTTC
V gene: TRBV5-1; clone size: NA; J gene: TRBJ2-3; D gene: NA; CDR3 protein: CASSPAAVRDTQYF; CDR3 DNA: TGCGCCAGCAGCCCGGCGGCCGTACGGGATACGCAGTATTTT
V gene: TRBV5-1; clone size: NA; J gene: TRBJ1-6; D gene: TRBD1; CDR3 protein: CASRIDGTVNSPLHF; CDR3 DNA: TGCGCCAGCAGAATCGATGGGACAGTGAATTCACCCCTCCACTTT
V gene: TRBV4-1; clone size: few; J gene: TRBJ2-1; D gene: NA; CDR3 protein: CASSQGDSPHYNEQFF; CDR3 DNA: TGCGCCAGCAGCCAAGGAGACTCCCCCCACTACAATGAGCAGTTCTTC
V gene: TRBV6-1; clone size: NA; J gene: TRBJ1-1; D gene: NA; CDR3 protein: CASSEMRAVTEAFF; CDR3 DNA: TGTGCCAGCAGTGAAATGAGGGCAGTCACTGAAGCTTTCTTT
V gene: TRBV28; clone size: NA; J gene: TRBJ2-1; D gene: NA; CDR3 protein: CASTRRGSGSYNEQFF; CDR3 DNA: TGTGCCAGCACCCGGAGGGGTTCCGGCTCCTACAATGAGCAGTTCTTC
V gene: TRBV7-9; clone size: NA; J gene: TRBJ1-1; D gene: TRBD1; CDR3 protein: CASRPGQGNNEAFF; CDR3 DNA: TGTGCCAGCAGACCGGGACAGGGGAACAATGAAGCTTTCTTT
V gene: TRBV9; clone size: NA; J gene: TRBJ1-4; D gene: NA; CDR3 protein: CASSVGGHSNEKLFF; CDR3 DNA: TGTGCCAGCAGCGTAGGGGGGCACTCTAATGAAAAACTGTTTTTT
V gene: TRBV28; clone size: NA; J gene: TRBJ1-1; D gene: NA; CDR3 protein: CASLPGRDGWQAFF; CDR3 DNA: TGTGCCAGCCTCCCCGGGAGGGATGGTTGGCAAGCTTTCTTT
V gene: TRBV2; clone size: NA; J gene: TRBJ2-1; D gene: TRBD2; CDR3 protein: CASPTSGRPVEQFF; CDR3 DNA: TGTGCCAGCCCGACTAGCGGGAGGCCAGTTGAGCAGTTCTTC
V gene: TRBV9; clone size: NA; J gene: TRBJ2-7; D gene: NA; CDR3 protein: CASSVGAPGGISYEQYF; CDR3 DNA: TGTGCCAGCAGCGTAGGGGCACCCGGGGGAATATCCTACGAGCAGTACTTC
V gene: TRBV29-1; clone size: few; J gene: TRBJ2-2; D gene: NA; CDR3 protein: CSVGRSGLNTGELFF; CDR3 DNA: TGCAGCGTAGGCCGGAGCGGGCTCAACACCGGGGAGCTGTTTTTT
V gene: TRBV28; clone size: NA; J gene: TRBJ1-3; D gene: NA; CDR3 protein: CASRHSNFPFPSGNTIYF; CDR3 DNA: TGTGCCAGCAGGCACAGCAATTTCCCTTTCCCCTCTGGAAACACCATATATTTT
V gene: TRBV5-3; clone size: NA; J gene: TRBJ2-4; D gene: NA; CDR3 protein: CARVVSAAERAKNIQYF; CDR3 DNA: TGTGCCAGAGTCGTATCGGCAGCCGAGAGGGCCAAAAACATTCAGTACTTC
V gene: TRBV30; clone size: NA; J gene: TRBJ2-1; D gene: TRBD2; CDR3 protein: CAWSLAGVKGFF; CDR3 DNA: TGTGCCTGGAGCCTAGCGGGAGTAAAGGGGTTCTTC
V gene: TRBV3-1/TRBV3-2; clone size: once; J gene: TRBJ1-2; D gene: NA; CDR3 protein: CASSLEGMGYGYTF; CDR3 DNA: TGTGCCAGCAGCCTCGAGGGAATGGGCTATGGCTACACCTTC
V gene: TRBV5-1; clone size: once; J gene: TRBJ2-2; D gene: TRBD1; CDR3 protein: CASSLSRDRAVDTGELFF; CDR3 DNA: TGCGCCAGCAGCTTGTCCCGGGACAGGGCGGTTGACACCGGGGAGCTGTTTTTT
V gene: TRBV7-7; clone size: NA; J gene: TRBJ2-7; D gene: TRBD1; CDR3 protein: CASSLGSGQGGYEQYF; CDR3 DNA: TGTGCTAGCAGCTTAGGGTCTGGACAGGGGGGTTACGAGCAGTACTTC
V gene: TRBV28; clone size: NA; J gene: TRBJ1-2; D gene: NA; CDR3 protein: CASTTGLDYGYTF; CDR3 DNA: TGTGCCAGCACCACAGGGTTAGACTATGGCTACACCTTC
V gene: TRBV5-1; clone size: NA; J gene: TRBJ1-6; D gene: NA; CDR3 protein: CASSVRDIYNSPLHF; CDR3 DNA: TGCGCCAGCAGCGTCCGGGACATATATAATTCACCCCTCCACTTT
V gene: TRBV6-5; clone size: once; J gene: TRBJ1-5; D gene: NA; CDR3 protein: CASLRDTYSNQPQHF; CDR3 DNA: TGTGCCAGCCTTCGGGACACTTATAGCAATCAGCCCCAGCATTTT
V gene: TRBV28; clone size: NA; J gene: TRBJ2-7; D gene: TRBD1; CDR3 protein: CASRRQGVYEQYF; CDR3 DNA: TGTGCCAGCAGAAGACAGGGGGTCTACGAGCAGTACTTC
V gene: TRBV5-5; clone size: NA; J gene: TRBJ1-2; D gene: NA; CDR3 protein: CASSKVGGGYTF; CDR3 DNA: TGTGCCAGCAGCAAAGTCGGGGGTGGCTACACCTTC
V gene: TRBV29-1; clone size: once; J gene: TRBJ1-5; D gene: NA; CDR3 protein: CSVVTGVGQPQHF; CDR3 DNA: TGCAGCGTTGTAACCGGGGTGGGACAGCCCCAGCATTTT
V gene: TRBV3-1/TRBV3-2; clone size: NA; J gene: TRBJ2-7; D gene: TRBD2; CDR3 protein: CASSSSTSGPYEQYF; CDR3 DNA: TGTGCCAGCAGCTCGAGTACTAGCGGTCCCTACGAGCAGTACTTC
V gene: TRBV18; clone size: NA; J gene: TRBJ2-7; D gene: NA; CDR3 protein: CASSPLGEYEQYF; CDR3 DNA: TGTGCCAGCTCACCACTAGGGGAATACGAGCAGTACTTC
V gene: TRBV4-3; clone size: NA; J gene: TRBJ1-3; D gene: TRBD1; CDR3 protein: CASSQAIGGGRQGPENTIYF; CDR3 DNA: TGCGCCAGCAGCCAAGCGATTGGAGGTGGGAGACAGGGGCCGGAAAACACCATATATTTT
V gene: TRBV28; clone size: NA; J gene: TRBJ1-1; D gene: NA; CDR3 protein: CASSLAGVATEAFF; CDR3 DNA: TGTGCCAGCAGTTTGGCAGGGGTGGCCACTGAAGCTTTCTTT
V gene: TRBV10-3; clone size: once; J gene: TRBJ1-3; D gene: NA; CDR3 protein: CAISEGGELVHPLPGNTIYF; CDR3 DNA: TGTGCCATCAGTGAGGGCGGAGAGCTTGTGCACCCCCTCCCTGGAAACACCATATATTTT